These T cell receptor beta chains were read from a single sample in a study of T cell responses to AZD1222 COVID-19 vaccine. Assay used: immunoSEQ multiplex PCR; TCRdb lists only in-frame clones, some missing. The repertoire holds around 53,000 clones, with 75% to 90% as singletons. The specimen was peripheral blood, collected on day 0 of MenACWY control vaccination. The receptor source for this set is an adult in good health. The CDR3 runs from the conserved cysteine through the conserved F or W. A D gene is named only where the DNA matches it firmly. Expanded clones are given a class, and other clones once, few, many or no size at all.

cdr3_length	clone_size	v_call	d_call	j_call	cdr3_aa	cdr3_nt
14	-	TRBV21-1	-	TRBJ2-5	CASTSGGSQETQYF	TGTGCCAGCACGTCCGGGGGTTCCCAAGAGACCCAGTACTTC
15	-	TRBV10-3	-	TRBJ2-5	CAISELSTTQETQYF	TGTGCCATCAGTGAACTCTCGACAACTCAAGAGACCCAGTACTTC
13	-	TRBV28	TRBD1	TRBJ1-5	CASRTGGTQPQHF	TGTGCCAGCAGGACAGGGGGTACTCAGCCCCAGCATTTT
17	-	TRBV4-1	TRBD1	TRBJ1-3	CASSDLDRGSSGNTIYF	TGCGCCAGCAGCGACTTGGACAGGGGGAGCTCTGGAAACACCATATATTTT
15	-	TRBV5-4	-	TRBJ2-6	CASSFLGTGANVLTF	TGTGCCAGCAGCTTCCTGGGCACTGGGGCCAACGTCCTGACTTTC
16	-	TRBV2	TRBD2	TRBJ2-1	CASIQSRLAGGNEQFF	TGTGCCAGCATCCAAAGCCGACTAGCGGGAGGAAATGAGCAGTTCTTC
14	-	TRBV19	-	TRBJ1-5	CASSNLRSNQPQHF	TGTGCCAGTAGTAATTTACGTAGCAATCAGCCCCAGCATTTT
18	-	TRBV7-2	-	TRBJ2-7	CASSLWEMWAGQPDEQYF	TGTGCCAGCAGCTTATGGGAGATGTGGGCGGGGCAACCCGACGAGCAGTACTTC
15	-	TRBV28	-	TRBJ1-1	CASSSLDRTSTEAFF	TGTGCCAGCAGTTCCCTGGATAGGACGAGCACTGAAGCTTTCTTT
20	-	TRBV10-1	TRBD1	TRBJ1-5	CASSESRGQGAPPINQPQHF	TGCGCCAGCAGTGAGTCGAGGGGACAGGGCGCACCGCCGATCAATCAGCCCCAGCATTTT
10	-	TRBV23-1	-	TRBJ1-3	CAGCGNTIYF	TGCGCCGGATGTGGAAACACCATATATTTT
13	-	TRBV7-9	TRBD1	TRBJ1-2	CASSQGGAGGYTF	TGTGCCAGCAGCCAGGGGGGAGCCGGTGGCTACACCTTC
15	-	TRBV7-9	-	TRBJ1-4	CASSLYESTNEKLFF	TGTGCCAGCAGCTTATATGAATCAACTAATGAAAAACTGTTTTTT
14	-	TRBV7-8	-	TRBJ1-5	CASSPAGGNQPQHF	TGTGCCAGCAGTCCTGCCGGGGGCAATCAGCCCCAGCATTTT
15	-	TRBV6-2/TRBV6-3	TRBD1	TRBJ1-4	CASSYEGRGREKLFF	TGTGCCAGCAGTTACGAGGGCAGGGGGCGTGAAAAACTGTTTTTT
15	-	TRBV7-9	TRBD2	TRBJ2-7	CASRTSGRGPYEQYF	TGTGCCAGCAGGACTAGCGGGAGAGGCCCCTACGAGCAGTACTTC
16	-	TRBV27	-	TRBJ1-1	CASSLGAGAPNTEAFF	TGTGCCAGCAGTTTAGGGGCCGGGGCCCCGAACACTGAAGCTTTCTTT
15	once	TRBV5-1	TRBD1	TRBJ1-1	CASSRLGGSATEAFF	TGCGCCAGCAGCCGGCTAGGGGGCTCCGCCACTGAAGCTTTCTTT
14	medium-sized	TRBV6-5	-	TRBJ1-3	CASSYRETGNTIYF	TGTGCCAGCAGTTACCGCGAAACTGGAAACACCATATATTTT
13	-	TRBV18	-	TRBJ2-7	CASSPGRVGEQYF	TGTGCCAGCTCACCAGGCAGGGTGGGTGAGCAGTACTTC
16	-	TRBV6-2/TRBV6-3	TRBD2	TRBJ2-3	CASSQRGRESTDTQYF	TGTGCCAGCAGCCAGCGGGGGCGGGAGAGCACAGATACGCAGTATTTT
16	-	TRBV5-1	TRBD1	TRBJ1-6	CASSVGGTGLISPLHF	TGCGCCAGCAGCGTGGGAGGGACAGGGTTGATTTCACCCCTCCACTTT
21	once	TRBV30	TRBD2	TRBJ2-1	CAWKGRLLRASGYESYNEQFF	TGTGCCTGGAAAGGCCGACTTTTGAGGGCTAGCGGGTATGAATCCTACAATGAGCAGTTCTTC
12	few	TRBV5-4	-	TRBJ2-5	CASSFFLETQYF	TGTGCCAGCAGCTTCTTCTTAGAGACCCAGTACTTC
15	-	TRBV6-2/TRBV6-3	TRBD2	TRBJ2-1	CASSSGTSAYNEQFF	TGTGCCAGCAGCTCCGGGACTAGCGCCTACAATGAGCAGTTCTTC
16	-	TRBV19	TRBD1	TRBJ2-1	CASSRTTGGVNNEQFF	TGTGCCAGTAGTAGAACGACAGGGGGCGTGAACAATGAGCAGTTCTTC
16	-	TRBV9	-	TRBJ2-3	CASSVSYVTDTDTQYF	TGTGCCAGCAGCGTATCCTACGTGACCGACACAGATACGCAGTATTTT
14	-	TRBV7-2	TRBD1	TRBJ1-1	CASSDRTGNTEAFF	TGTGCCAGCAGCGATAGGACAGGGAACACTGAAGCTTTCTTT
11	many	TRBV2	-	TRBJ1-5	CASSRGQPQHF	TGTGCCAGCAGTCGTGGCCAGCCCCAGCATTTT
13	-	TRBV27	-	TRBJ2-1	CASSSVVYNEQFF	TGTGCCAGCAGTTCGGTAGTATACAATGAGCAGTTCTTC
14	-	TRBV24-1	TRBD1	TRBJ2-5	CATSLRGRRETQYF	TGTGCCACCAGCCTCAGGGGGCGCCGGGAGACCCAGTACTTC
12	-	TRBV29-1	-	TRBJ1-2	CSVSDRSGGYTF	TGCAGCGTGTCTGACAGATCCGGGGGCTACACCTTC
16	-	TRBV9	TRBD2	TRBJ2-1	CASSVATGLAGVEQFF	TGTGCCAGCAGCGTAGCTACCGGACTAGCGGGAGTTGAGCAGTTCTTC
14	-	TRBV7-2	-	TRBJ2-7	CASSTEGVSYEQYF	TGTGCCAGCAGCACAGAGGGCGTATCCTACGAGCAGTACTTC